This TCR beta chain was found in a study of blood T cell repertoires in COVID-19 (TCRdb year 2020). For context, the study as a whole: Samples from collaborators originated in the United States, Italy and Spain and spanned both the acute and convalescent phases of COVID-19. The material from the prospective study consisted of cDNA or gDNA derived from T cells, B-cell-depleted T cells, or PBMCs. The repertoires were made available in a free public database intended to serve as a resource for research on the immune response to SARS-CoV-2. The samples were drawn from two sources: the first 160 participants of the ongoing ImmuneRACE study, and 1,200 or so subjects contributed by 6 global collaborators. Where available, HLA class I and class II types were obtained from metadata supplied by the sample provider rather than from assay-based typing. A de-identified subject ID, COVID-19 status, age in years and sex were almost always included in the sample metadata. The dataset comprised deeply sampled blood TCRbeta repertoires from subjects exposed to, actively infected with, or recovered from COVID-19. Study-level results and caveats: How much clinical and demographic metadata was included differed by source and by participant, and the metadata was provided uncurated.

Taken from the germline V gene, the CDR1 and CDR2 loops are ENHRY and SYGVKD. Spanning cysteine to phenylalanine, the CDR3 consists of 15 amino acids. The sequence is cut down to CDR3 DNA, 45 bases in frame from base 1. V loses 3 bases of germline sequence and J loses 8 bases, and the interval between the two ends is 19 bases. Regarding this clone: Its antigen has not been determined. No base qualities exist here, and no much larger clone lies one base off it.

The immunoSEQ Assay, a bias-controlled multiplex PCR, was used to amplify TCRbeta CDR3 regions from genomic DNA. The original pipeline was this. Within the assay, amplification of reference gene primers was used to estimate how many nucleated cells each sample contained. Sequence reads were collapsed and filtered to measure the absolute abundance of every unique TCRbeta CDR3 rearrangement. Productive Simpson clonality was computed per sample as the square root of Simpson's diversity index over productive rearrangements. The source is immuneACCESS, and TCRdb retained only in-frame sequences with V and J called. Part of the clones is not carried over; for the studies checked, unresolved V genes explain less than half of this, and the remainder is unexplained. The DNA was the basis for D and trimming; V, J and clone size are from that table. The sample profile shows fewer than 200,000 clones; less than 85% of them were found once. The ten largest clones represent roughly 6.4% of the sample.

One collaborating source in Seattle enrolled patients while the patients were actively infected and followed the patients over time throughout the course of disease. The collaborating institutions used their own protocols to collect whole blood in K2EDTA tubes. Collaborator samples were shipped for TCRbeta analysis as frozen whole blood, isolated PBMCs, or DNA extracted from either sample type. The specimen sequenced was peripheral blood. This clonotype was sampled from a woman in her 40s with COVID-19, enrolled during active disease. Rearrangement joined TRBV10-3 to TRBJ1-2; tentative D gene TRBD1, with 5 bases matching. The nucleotide sequence reads as follows: TGTGCCATCAGTGACTCTTTCTGGGGCAATCGAGGCTACACCTTC. The translation is CAISDSFWGNRGYTF.